This is a list of T cell receptor beta chains from one sample in a study of blood T cell repertoires in COVID-19. The data were produced by immunoSEQ multiplex PCR, yet TCRdb's version contains in-frame clones alone and is incomplete. The repertoire holds 240,000 or so clones, with almost 85% as singletons. Sequencing was done on a sample of peripheral blood. These receptor sequences come from a woman over 75 with acute or convalescent COVID-19. CDR3s include the opening cysteine and the closing phenylalanine or tryptophan. D genes are given only for firm matches. A clone size is listed for some rows: how often the clone was seen (once, few, many), or a class if it is expanded.

V	J	size	length	D	DNA	CDR3
TRBV9	TRBJ1-6	-	16	-	TGTGCCAGCAGCGTAGAGCGAACAGGGAGTAATTCACCCCTCCACTTT	CASSVERTGSNSPLHF
TRBV19	TRBJ1-4	-	13	-	TGTGCCAGTAGTGTACAGGGTGGAGAAAAACTGTTTTTT	CASSVQGGEKLFF
TRBV7-2	TRBJ2-1	-	15	-	TGTGCCAGCAGCTTAGACAGGGAGTCCTACAATGAGCAGTTCTTC	CASSLDRESYNEQFF
TRBV6-2/TRBV6-3	TRBJ1-2	-	15	TRBD1	TGTGCCAGCAGCTCCGGGACAGGGGGCGCTTGGGGCTACACCTTC	CASSSGTGGAWGYTF
TRBV28	TRBJ2-5	-	14	TRBD1	TGTGCCAGCAGTAAAGGGGGCAGTCTGGAGACCCAGTACTTC	CASSKGGSLETQYF
TRBV9	TRBJ2-5	-	14	TRBD1	TGTGCCAGCAGCCGTACAGGGGACCAAGAGACCCAGTACTTC	CASSRTGDQETQYF
TRBV2	TRBJ1-4	-	13	-	TGTGCCAGCAGTAGCCGACAGGATGAAAAACTGTTTTTT	CASSSRQDEKLFF
TRBV2	TRBJ1-1	-	13	TRBD1	TGTGCCAGCAGGGACAGGGGTTTCACTGAAGCTTTCTTT	CASRDRGFTEAFF
TRBV6-5	TRBJ1-1	-	12	-	TGTGCCAGCACCTCCCGGAACACTGAAGCTTTCTTT	CASTSRNTEAFF
TRBV9	TRBJ2-3	-	15	TRBD1	TGTGCCAGCAGCGTAGCAGGACAGGGGAGGGATACGCAGTATTTT	CASSVAGQGRDTQYF
TRBV21-1	TRBJ2-1	once	17	-	TGTGCCAGCAGCAATATAAAGGTCGCGGGTAACCACAATGAGCAGTTCTTC	CASSNIKVAGNHNEQFF
TRBV3-1/TRBV3-2	TRBJ1-3	-	17	-	TGTGCCAGCAGCCAAGGAATGGTCAGGGCCTCTGGAAACACCATATATTTT	CASSQGMVRASGNTIYF
TRBV6-2/TRBV6-3	TRBJ2-1	-	17	-	TGTGCCAGCAGTTACCTCCCCCAAGCGGGTGAGGGTAATGAGCAGTTCTTC	CASSYLPQAGEGNEQFF
TRBV29-1	TRBJ1-1	-	12	TRBD1	TGCAGCGTTGGCTCAGGGGGCACTGAAGCTTTCTTT	CSVGSGGTEAFF
TRBV3-1/TRBV3-2	TRBJ2-2	once	17	-	TGTGCCAGCAGCCACCCCGAGGGTAGCGTGTATACCGGGGAGCTGTTTTTT	CASSHPEGSVYTGELFF
TRBV18	TRBJ2-3	-	16	-	TGTGCCAGCTCACCACGTGCGGGGGCCGGCACAGATACGCAGTATTTT	CASSPRAGAGTDTQYF
TRBV7-8	TRBJ1-5	few	14	-	TGTGCCAGCAGCTTAGCCAGTAGGGGTCAGCCCCAGCATTTT	CASSLASRGQPQHF
TRBV7-2	TRBJ1-1	-	16	-	TGTGCCAGCAGCTTCTTTGTAACCCTAACGGGCACTGAAGCTTTCTTT	CASSFFVTLTGTEAFF
TRBV2	TRBJ1-3	-	16	TRBD1	TGTGCCAGCAGTGTCTTAGGACAGGCCTCTGGAAACACCATATATTTT	CASSVLGQASGNTIYF
TRBV7-8	TRBJ2-2	many	14	-	TGTGCCAGCAGACCAACCACAGGGACCGGGGAGCTGTTTTTT	CASRPTTGTGELFF
TRBV11-2	TRBJ1-4	-	15	TRBD1	TGTGCCAGCAGCTTAGGCGGACAGGGGACCGAAAAACTGTTTTTT	CASSLGGQGTEKLFF
TRBV10-3	TRBJ1-1	few	12	-	TGTGCCATCAGTGGACAGAACACTGAAGCTTTCTTT	CAISGQNTEAFF
TRBV3-1/TRBV3-2	TRBJ1-3	few	15	TRBD1	TGTGCCAGCAGCCGGACTGGACAGGTTGGAAACACCATATATTTT	CASSRTGQVGNTIYF
TRBV20-1	TRBJ2-7	-	14	TRBD2	TGCAGTGCTAGTAGCGGGGGGGGCTCCTACGAGCAGTACTTC	CSASSGGGSYEQYF
TRBV5-1	TRBJ1-1	-	15	-	TGCGCCAGCAGGAGGGCACAGGGAGTGAACACTGAAGCTTTCTTT	CASRRAQGVNTEAFF
TRBV7-2	TRBJ2-7	-	14	TRBD2	TGTGCCAGCAGCTTTCTAGCGGGTCCCTACGAGCAGTACTTC	CASSFLAGPYEQYF